One sample yielded the 2 T cell receptor beta chains listed below, sequenced in a study of CD8+CD57+ T cells in acquired aplastic anemia. Genomic DNA served as template for TCR beta VDJ and CDR3 profiling. TCRdb reprocessed the reads via MiXCR and lists one record per CDR3 protein. In the table there are under 200,000 distinct CDR3 sequences, over 60% of which are singletons. Sequenced sample: sorted CD4+, CD8+, or CD8+CD57+ T cells (not recorded which) from PBMCs. The receptors originated from a human donor with severe aplastic anemia or a healthy control (not recorded which).

The chain has TRBV19 and TRBJ2-1; the D gene is possibly TRBD1 (6 bases). The CDR3 is 14 residues long. Between the trimmed V and J ends, which lost 6 bases and 4 bases, there was a span of 13 bases. Germline V gene sequence: CDR1 LNHDA, CDR2 SQIVND (reference sequence). CDR3: CASSRTDLYNEQFF. In DNA, the CDR3 is TGTGCCAGTAGCAGGACAGATCTATACAATGAGCAGTTCTTC.

The rearrangement joins TRBV10-3 to TRBJ1-1; D is possibly TRBD1 (5 bases). The length of the CDR3 is 14 residues. The germline V gene has CDR1 ENHRY and CDR2 SYGVKD. With 6 bases removed from V and 4 bases from J, the gap between germline ends came to 15 bases. The CDR3, as DNA: TGTGCCATCAGCAGCCGGGACTCGTCCACTGAAGCTTTCTTT. The encoded protein is CAISSRDSSTEAFF.